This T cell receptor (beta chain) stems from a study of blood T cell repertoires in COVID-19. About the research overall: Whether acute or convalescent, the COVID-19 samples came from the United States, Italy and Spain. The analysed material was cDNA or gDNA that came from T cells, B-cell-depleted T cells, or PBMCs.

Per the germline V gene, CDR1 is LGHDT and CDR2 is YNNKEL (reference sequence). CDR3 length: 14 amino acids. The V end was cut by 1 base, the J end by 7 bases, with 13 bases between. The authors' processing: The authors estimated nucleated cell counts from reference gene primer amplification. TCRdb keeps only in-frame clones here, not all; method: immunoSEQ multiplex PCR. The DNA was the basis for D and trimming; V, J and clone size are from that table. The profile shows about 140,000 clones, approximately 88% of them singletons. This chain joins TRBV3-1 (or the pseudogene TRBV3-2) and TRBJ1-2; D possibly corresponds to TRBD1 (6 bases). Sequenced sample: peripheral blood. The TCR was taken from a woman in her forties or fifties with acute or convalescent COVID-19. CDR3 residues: CASSQVGQGSGYTF. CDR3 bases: TGTGCCAGCAGCCAAGTGGGGCAGGGGTCTGGCTACACCTTC.